This T cell receptor beta chain was sequenced in a study of blood T cells in healthy people across ages. Study results and limitations: Higher diversity and more naive CD4+ cells were features of long-lived donors, compared to aged donors.

With a J-beta primer mix and a sample-barcoded 5' primer, a second PCR ran 7 to 11 cycles. Per sample, CDR3-containing paired-end reads numbered at least 3 million. TCRdb itself ran the 5' RACE reads through MiXCR, one entry per CDR3 protein. The table includes about 780,000 distinct CDR3 sequences, more than 35% detected once. CDR3 size: 13 residues. Trimming pared 6 bases from V and 3 bases from J, leaving 12 bases between. The germline V gene encodes CDR1 SQVTM and CDR2 ANQGSEA. A remark on this clonotype: As yet, its antigen is unknown.

This receptor was taken from a man older than 75 in good health. J is TRBJ1-5 and V is TRBV29-1; D is possibly TRBD1 (6 bases). Material: blood. Here the CDR3 DNA reads TGCAGCGTGGGGGGGGCTGACAATCAGCCCCAGCATTTT. It translates to CSVGGADNQPQHF.